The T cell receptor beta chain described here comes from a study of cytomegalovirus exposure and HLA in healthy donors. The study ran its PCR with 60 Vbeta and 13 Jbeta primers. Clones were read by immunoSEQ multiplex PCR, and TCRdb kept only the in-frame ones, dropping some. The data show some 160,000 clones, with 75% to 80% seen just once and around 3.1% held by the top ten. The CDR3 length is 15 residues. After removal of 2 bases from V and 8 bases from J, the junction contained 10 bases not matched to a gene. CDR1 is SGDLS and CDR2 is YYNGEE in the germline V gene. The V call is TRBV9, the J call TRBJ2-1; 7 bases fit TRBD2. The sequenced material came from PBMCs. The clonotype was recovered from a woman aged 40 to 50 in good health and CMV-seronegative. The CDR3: CASSVGLAVFDEQFF. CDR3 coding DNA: TGTGCCAGCAGCGTTGGTCTAGCGGTCTTCGATGAGCAGTTCTTC.